Listed below are T cell receptor beta chains from one sample, sequenced in a study of breast tumors, draining lymph nodes, adjacent tissues. TCRdb re-analysed the multiplex PCR reads in MiXCR, keeping a single row per CDR3 protein. The data show 130,000 or so distinct CDR3 sequences, more than 20% seen once. Sequences were obtained from axillary lymph node tissue. Every receptor here comes from a female donor with breast cancer. Some clones in this sample may be carry-over from other donors' samples. CDR3s include the opening cysteine and the closing phenylalanine or tryptophan. Each record gives: V gene, CDR3 length, J gene, CDR3 protein.

v_gene: TRBV28; len: 15; j_gene: TRBJ1-2; CDR3aa: CASSPTGGKVYGYTF
v_gene: TRBV9; len: 16; j_gene: TRBJ1-3; CDR3aa: CASSPTRTASGNTIYF
v_gene: TRBV2; len: 17; j_gene: TRBJ2-3; CDR3aa: CASSELASGSSTDTQYF
v_gene: TRBV10-3; len: 14; j_gene: TRBJ2-3; CDR3aa: CATRPGLGTDTQYF
v_gene: TRBV24-1; len: 13; j_gene: TRBJ1-5; CDR3aa: CATSVTAGQPQHF
v_gene: TRBV6-5; len: 15; j_gene: TRBJ1-6; CDR3aa: CASSYSGSYNSPLHF
v_gene: TRBV25-1; len: 15; j_gene: TRBJ1-5; CDR3aa: CASSDTGAGNQPQHF
v_gene: TRBV6-2/TRBV6-3; len: 11; j_gene: TRBJ2-5; CDR3aa: CASSALETQYF
v_gene: TRBV20-1; len: 17; j_gene: TRBJ2-6; CDR3aa: CSAPASGRAGGANVLTF
v_gene: TRBV10-3; len: 18; j_gene: TRBJ2-7; CDR3aa: CAIKPPSGRPLTNYEQYF
v_gene: TRBV2; len: 13; j_gene: TRBJ2-7; CDR3aa: CASRRDLTGEQYF
v_gene: TRBV10-3; len: 15; j_gene: TRBJ1-2; CDR3aa: CAIRRDGGANYGYTF
v_gene: TRBV29-1; len: 12; j_gene: TRBJ2-7; CDR3aa: CSAVTNTYEQYF
v_gene: TRBV7-3; len: 13; j_gene: TRBJ2-1; CDR3aa: CASSSDRLMKQFF
v_gene: TRBV19; len: 14; j_gene: TRBJ1-2; CDR3aa: CASSITGTNYGYTF
v_gene: TRBV11-2; len: 13; j_gene: TRBJ1-2; CDR3aa: CASSLGQGNGYTF
v_gene: TRBV2; len: 13; j_gene: TRBJ2-7; CDR3aa: CASSYIQGYEQYF
v_gene: TRBV11-3; len: 12; j_gene: TRBJ2-2; CDR3aa: CASSLAIGELFF
v_gene: TRBV20-1; len: 11; j_gene: TRBJ2-7; CDR3aa: CSAGTAREQYF
v_gene: TRBV7-9; len: 16; j_gene: TRBJ2-3; CDR3aa: CASSLLGGPSTDTQYF
v_gene: TRBV6-5; len: 20; j_gene: TRBJ2-7; CDR3aa: CASSRDSGLAGGLSDYEQYF
v_gene: TRBV19; len: 14; j_gene: TRBJ1-5; CDR3aa: CASSIPGSNQPQHF
v_gene: TRBV6-6; len: 15; j_gene: TRBJ2-4; CDR3aa: CASIEMAGWGNIQYF
v_gene: TRBV15; len: 15; j_gene: TRBJ2-7; CDR3aa: CATSRGTSGGIEQYF
v_gene: TRBV2; len: 14; j_gene: TRBJ2-1; CDR3aa: CASSEALRGGEQFF
v_gene: TRBV10-3; len: 12; j_gene: TRBJ1-2; CDR3aa: CAISATGGGYTF
v_gene: TRBV6-1; len: 12; j_gene: TRBJ1-5; CDR3aa: CAAQNQGQPQHF
v_gene: TRBV10-3; len: 14; j_gene: TRBJ2-2; CDR3aa: CAIRPSGTDGELFF
v_gene: TRBV6-5; len: 16; j_gene: TRBJ2-5; CDR3aa: CASSYPGFLGWETQYF
v_gene: TRBV7-8; len: 13; j_gene: TRBJ2-3; CDR3aa: CASSPWAGSTQYF
v_gene: TRBV6-6; len: 19; j_gene: TRBJ2-3; CDR3aa: CASSSLNVPSGSSADTQYF
v_gene: TRBV6-5; len: 16; j_gene: TRBJ2-7; CDR3aa: CASSYLNTGRHYEQYF
v_gene: TRBV20-1; len: 14; j_gene: TRBJ2-7; CDR3aa: CSARDRTGSYEQYF
v_gene: TRBV7-8; len: 16; j_gene: TRBJ2-5; CDR3aa: CASSNPTGALGETQYF
v_gene: TRBV28; len: 15; j_gene: TRBJ2-7; CDR3aa: CASSLLTGVSYEQYF
v_gene: TRBV30; len: 13; j_gene: TRBJ1-4; CDR3aa: CAWSGRGTKKLFF
v_gene: TRBV20-1; len: 14; j_gene: TRBJ2-5; CDR3aa: CSARGGLSQETQYF
v_gene: TRBV20-1; len: 17; j_gene: TRBJ2-2; CDR3aa: CSARVYGNPGDTGELFF
v_gene: TRBV6-1; len: 15; j_gene: TRBJ2-2; CDR3aa: CASSEITANTGELFF
v_gene: TRBV11-2; len: 14; j_gene: TRBJ2-7; CDR3aa: CASSLGGTRYEQYF
v_gene: TRBV5-8; len: 15; j_gene: TRBJ2-1; CDR3aa: CASSSGIDSYNEQFF